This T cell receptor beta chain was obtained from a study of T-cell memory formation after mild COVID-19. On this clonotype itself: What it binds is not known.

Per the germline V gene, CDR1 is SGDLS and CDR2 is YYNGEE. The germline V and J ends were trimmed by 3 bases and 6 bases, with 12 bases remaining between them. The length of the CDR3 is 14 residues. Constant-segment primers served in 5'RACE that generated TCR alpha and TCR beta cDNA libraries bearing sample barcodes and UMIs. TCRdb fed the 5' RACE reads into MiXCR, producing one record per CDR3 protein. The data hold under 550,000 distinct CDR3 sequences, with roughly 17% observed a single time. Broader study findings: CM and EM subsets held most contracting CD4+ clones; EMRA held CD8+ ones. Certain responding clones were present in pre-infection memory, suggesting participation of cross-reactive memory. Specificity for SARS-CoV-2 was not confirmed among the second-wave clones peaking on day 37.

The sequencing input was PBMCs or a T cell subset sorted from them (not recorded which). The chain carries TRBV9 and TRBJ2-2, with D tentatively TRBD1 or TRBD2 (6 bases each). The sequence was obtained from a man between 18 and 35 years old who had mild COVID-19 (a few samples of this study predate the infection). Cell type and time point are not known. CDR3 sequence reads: CASSAKRGAGELFF. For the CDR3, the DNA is TGTGCCAGCAGCGCGAAAAGGGGGGCCGGGGAGCTGTTTTTT.